The 7 T cell receptor beta chains below were found in one sample sequenced in a study of T cells after yellow fever vaccination. A single record per CDR3 protein comes from TCRdb applying MiXCR to the 5' RACE reads. Here the sample spans about 320,000 distinct CDR3 sequences, roughly 4.3% being singletons. The source material was PBMCs, sampled 15 days after the yellow fever booster vaccination. These receptors originate from a man in his late teens or twenties who received the YFV17D yellow fever vaccine.

This clonotype has ten or more counts. The rearrangement joins TRBV29-1 to TRBJ2-1; 10 bases are shared with TRBD2. J was trimmed by 0 bases and V by 0 bases; bases with no gene match: 8. The CDR3 contains 18 residues. The germline gives CDR1 SQVTM, CDR2 ANQGSEA. The CDR3: CSVEDPVSGGPSYNEQFF. CDR3 sequence (DNA): TGCAGCGTTGAAGATCCCGTTAGCGGGGGGCCCTCCTACAATGAGCAGTTCTTC.

In DNA form, the CDR3 reads TGTGCCAGCTCACCCGTCCGAGGGTCCTACAATGAGCAGTTCTTC. It is translated as CASSPVRGSYNEQFF. The chain links TRBV18 to TRBJ2-1; perhaps TRBD2 as D (5 bases). The germline V gene has CDR1 KGHSH and CDR2 LQKENI. Trimming took 3 bases from V and 1 from J, leaving 10 bases between them. CDR3 length equals 15 residues.

This clonotype has at least ten counts. V and J are TRBV20-1 and TRBJ1-1, with D possibly matching TRBD1 (5 bases). This CDR3 contains 15 residues. The germline CDR1 and CDR2 sequences are DFQATT and SNEGSKA (reference sequence). V dropped 2 bases and J dropped 0 bases, with 13 bases sitting between them. This chain's CDR3 is CSARPGLGLNTEAFF. DNA for the CDR3: TGCAGTGCTAGACCAGGCCTGGGACTGAACACTGAAGCTTTCTTT.

This clonotype was counted many times. The DNA for the CDR3 is TGCGCCAGCAGCCTAGACCTAGCGGGGGGCCGCAATGAGCAGTTCTTC. Translating it yields CASSLDLAGGRNEQFF. This chain uses TRBV5-1 with TRBJ2-1; 11 bases align to TRBD2. The junction had 9 bases not matched to a gene; V was cut back by 4 bases and J by 6 bases. The germline V gene encodes CDR1 SGHRS and CDR2 YFSETQ. The CDR3 loop spans 16 amino acids.

The chain employs TRBV20-1 and TRBJ1-1; D possibly corresponds to TRBD1 (6 bases). Germline CDR1 and CDR2: DFQATT and SNEGSKA (reference sequence). CDR3 size: 14 residues. Trimming took off 3 bases at V and 0 bases at J, with 11 bases between the two ends. CDR3 sequence (DNA): TGCAGTGCTAGTGTGGGGGCCGTGAACACTGAAGCTTTCTTT. Translated, it gives CSASVGAVNTEAFF.

This clonotype has ten or more counts. This chain uses TRBV11-2 with TRBJ2-2; D gene unclear. CDR3 length: 16 amino acids. Germline CDR1 and CDR2: SGHAT and FQNNGV. V dropped 5 bases and J dropped 0 bases, with 13 bases sitting between them. CDR3 sequence reads: CASSPRTATNTGELFF. CDR3 bases: TGTGCCAGCAGCCCGCGGACCGCAACGAACACCGGGGAGCTGTTTTTT. Full variable domain (outside the CDR3, taken from reference TRBV11-2 and TRBJ2-2): EAGVAQSPRYKIIEKRQSVAFWCNPISGHATLYWYQQILGQGPKLLIQFQNNGVVDDSQLPKDRFSAERLKGVDSTLKIQPAKLEDSAVYLCASSPRTATNTGELFFGEGSRLTVL.

Many counts were recorded for this clonotype. V and J are TRBV7-2 and TRBJ2-5; D is ambiguous. V lost 2 bases and J lost 3, with 10 bases in between. The CDR3 contains 14 residues. Germline assignment: CDR1 SGHTA and CDR2 FQGNSA. CDR3 nucleotides: TGTGCCAGCAGCTTAAGTCGAAGCGAAGAGACCCAGTACTTC. Protein: CASSLSRSEETQYF.